The clone carrying this T cell receptor beta chain was recorded a few times. The antigen is unknown. This sample is part of a study of blood T cells in healthy people across ages. Then a second PCR, running roughly 7 to 11 cycles, was carried out with a sample-barcoded 5' primer and a J-beta primer mix. Unique molecular identifiers of 12 random nucleotides labeled each cDNA. TCRdb itself ran the 5' RACE reads through MiXCR, one entry per CDR3 protein. The sample includes 1.5 million to 2 million distinct CDR3 sequences, just under 50% of them seen just once. This CDR3 region has 19 residues. Looked up from germline, CDR1 is SNHLY and CDR2 is FYNNEI. After removal of 8 bases from V and 1 base from J, the junction contained 19 bases not matched to a gene. Per-sample yields of isolated PBMCs were at least 6 million. Study-level points and caveats: The authors considered diversity estimates from one million T cells to be underestimates.

The specimen was blood. This TCR derives from a woman between 40 and 55 years old in good health. The chain has TRBV2 and TRBJ2-1; 8 positions agree with TRBD2. CDR3 nucleotides: TGTGCCAGCCTAATTTCCCATTTTAGCTCGGGGGGGTCCTACAATGAGCAGTTCTTC. Translated: CASLISHFSSGGSYNEQFF.